A selection of T cell receptor beta chains follows, all from one sample in a study of identical twins. One entry per CDR3 protein, called by TCRdb with MiXCR from the 5' RACE reads. The sample carries over 250,000 distinct CDR3 sequences, around 9.7% recorded once. This same sample was also taken into another study, of yellow fever vaccine responses in identical twins.

What was sequenced was CD8+ T cells sorted from blood. The receptors originated from a young woman in good health. CDR3s include the opening cysteine and the closing phenylalanine or tryptophan. D genes are given only for firm matches. Clone sizes are given selectively: once, few, many, or a class where the clone is expanded.

j_call,d_call,clone_size,v_call,cdr3_nt,cdr3_aa
TRBJ2-7,TRBD2,many,TRBV12-3/TRBV12-4,TGTGCCAGCAGTTTCGGTAGCGGGGGTCCCTACGAGCAGTACTTC,CASSFGSGGPYEQYF
TRBJ2-7,-,many,TRBV10-3,TGTGCCATCAGCGCGATCAACAGCGGATACTACGAGCAGTACTTC,CAISAINSGYYEQYF
TRBJ2-7,TRBD1,many,TRBV15,TGTGCCACCAGCAGAGATAGCAGGGGGCGCTTCGAGCAGTACTTC,CATSRDSRGRFEQYF
TRBJ2-5,-,many,TRBV5-1,TGCGCCAGCGGCGGGACAACAAATTACCAAGAGACCCAGTACTTC,CASGGTTNYQETQYF
TRBJ2-3,TRBD2,-,TRBV4-3,TGCGCCAGCAGCCTGGAGCGGGAATTCACAGATACGCAGTATTTT,CASSLEREFTDTQYF
TRBJ1-1,-,-,TRBV25-1,TGTGCCAGCAGCCCCGGGGGGGACCCTGAAGCTTTCTTT,CASSPGGDPEAFF
TRBJ2-2,-,many,TRBV3-1,TGTGCCAGCAGCCAGGCCCCGGGGGCTACCGGGGAGCTGTTTTTT,CASSQAPGATGELFF
TRBJ1-1,-,many,TRBV9,TGTGCCAGCAGCGTAGTAGCGAACACTGAAGCTTTCTTT,CASSVVANTEAFF
TRBJ2-7,-,many,TRBV6-2/TRBV6-3,TGTGCCAGCAATTCCGCGGCGGATATCGGCTACGAGCAGTACTTC,CASNSAADIGYEQYF
TRBJ2-2,TRBD1,few,TRBV2,TGTGCCAGCAGTATTGGACAGGAAACCGGGGAGCTGTTTTTT,CASSIGQETGELFF
TRBJ1-5,-,few,TRBV4-1,TGCGCCAGCAGCCGCACCCCGGAAGGGAGCAATCAGCCCCAGCATTTT,CASSRTPEGSNQPQHF
TRBJ2-5,-,few,TRBV20-1,TGCAGTGCTAGAGATGGGGCAAAACAAGAGACCCAGTACTTC,CSARDGAKQETQYF
TRBJ2-3,-,many,TRBV29-1,TGCAGCGTTGAAGATTACGGACAGCCCTTTCTTTTT,CSVEDYGQPFLF
TRBJ2-7,TRBD1,few,TRBV27,TGTGCCAGCAGCCCCTGGGGACAGGGCTACGAGCAGTACTTC,CASSPWGQGYEQYF
TRBJ2-2,-,many,TRBV29-1,TGCAGCGTTGGGGTAATAGGCGGAAAGTTCACCGGGGAGCTGTTTTTT,CSVGVIGGKFTGELFF
TRBJ2-7,-,-,TRBV20-1,TGCAGTGCCCAGGGACACATTACCTACGAGCAGTACTTC,CSAQGHITYEQYF